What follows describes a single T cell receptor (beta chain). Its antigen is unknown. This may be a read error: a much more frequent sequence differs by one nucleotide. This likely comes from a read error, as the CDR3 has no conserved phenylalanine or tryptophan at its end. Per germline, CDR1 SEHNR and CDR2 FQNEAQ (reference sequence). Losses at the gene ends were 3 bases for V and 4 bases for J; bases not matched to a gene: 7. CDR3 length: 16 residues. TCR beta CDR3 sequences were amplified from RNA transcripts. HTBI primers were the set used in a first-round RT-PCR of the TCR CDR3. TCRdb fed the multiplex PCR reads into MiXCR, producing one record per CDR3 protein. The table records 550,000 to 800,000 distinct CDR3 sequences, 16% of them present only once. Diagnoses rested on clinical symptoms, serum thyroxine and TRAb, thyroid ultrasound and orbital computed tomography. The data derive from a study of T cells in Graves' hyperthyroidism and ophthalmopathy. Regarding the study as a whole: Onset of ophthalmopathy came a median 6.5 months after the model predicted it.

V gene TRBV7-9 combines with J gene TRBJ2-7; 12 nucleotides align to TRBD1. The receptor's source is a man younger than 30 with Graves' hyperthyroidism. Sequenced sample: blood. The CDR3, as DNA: TGTGCCAGCAGCTTTCTTCCGGGACAGGGGGCTTACGAGCAGTACCTC. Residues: CASSFLPGQGAYEQYL.